This T cell receptor (beta chain) was obtained from a study of early T cells in non-severe SARS-CoV-2 infection. Study in general: Sequencing of bulk RNA from unsorted whole blood was done, without chain pairing. Study-wide findings and caveats: Anti-spike CD8 specificities were favored by VDJdb matching, whose results missed private and CD4 specificities.

To note about this clonotype: Its target is not known.

Attachment of unique molecular identifiers to individual cDNA molecules was performed. TCRdb recomputed calls from the 5' RACE reads with MiXCR, one row per CDR3 protein. The sample carries around 83,000 distinct CDR3 sequences, around 12% recorded once. CDR1 DFQATT and CDR2 SNEGSKA come from the germline V gene (reference sequence). The CDR3 has 15 residues. V was trimmed by 6 bases and J by 0 bases, leaving 18 bases between them. This sample comprised whole blood, obtained at baseline. The chain recombines TRBV20-1 with TRBJ2-7, with D tentatively TRBD2 (7 bases). This TCR came from an adult who was a healthcare worker with PCR-confirmed SARS-CoV-2 infection or an uninfected control (not recorded which). The CDR3 DNA follows: TGCAGTGCGCCATCGTGGGGGGGCCTCTCCTACGAGCAGTACTTC. This gives the protein CSAPSWGGLSYEQYF.